This is a list of T cell receptor beta chains from one sample in a study of beta chain features in type 1 diabetes. The method was immunoSEQ multiplex PCR; TCRdb's version includes in-frame clones alone and lacks a portion of them. The sample lists more than 350,000 clones, roughly 11% occurring once. The sequenced sample consisted of naive CD4+ T cells from blood. The origin of the receptors is a woman between 18 and 29 years old in good health. CDR3s include the opening cysteine and the closing phenylalanine or tryptophan. A D gene is named only where the DNA matches it firmly. For some rows the clone size is stated as once, few or many, or as a class when expanded; others skip it.

15	NA	TRBJ2-7	TRBV5-4	NA	TGTGCCAGCAGCAACCCGGGGACACAATCCTACGAGCAGTACTTC	CASSNPGTQSYEQYF
15	TRBD2	TRBJ2-1	TRBV7-6	NA	TGTGCCAGCAGCGAGGGACTAGGATCCTACAATGAGCAGTTCTTC	CASSEGLGSYNEQFF
16	TRBD1	TRBJ1-3	TRBV9	few	TGTGCCAGCAGCGTCCACGACAGGGCTACTGGAAACACCATATATTTT	CASSVHDRATGNTIYF
13	NA	TRBJ2-2	TRBV28	NA	TGTGCCACCGGAAGGTCGAGCACCGGGGAGCTGTTTTTT	CATGRSSTGELFF
11	NA	TRBJ1-2	TRBV25-1	few	TGTGCCAGCATCGGGGTAGGGGGCTACACCTTC	CASIGVGGYTF
15	TRBD2	TRBJ2-3	TRBV5-1	NA	TGCGCCAGCAGCCCGACTAGCGGGAGAGGGGATACGCAGTATTTT	CASSPTSGRGDTQYF
14	NA	TRBJ2-6	TRBV29-1	NA	TGCAGCGTTGTTCCGGTCTCTGGGGCCAACGTCCTGACTTTC	CSVVPVSGANVLTF
17	NA	TRBJ2-5	TRBV5-6	few	TGTGCCAGCAGCTTGTTTGCCAGGGCCGTGTACCAAGAGACCCAGTACTTC	CASSLFARAVYQETQYF
13	TRBD1	TRBJ1-2	TRBV29-1	few	TGCAGCGTCCGACAGGGCGCTAACTATGGCTACACCTTC	CSVRQGANYGYTF
14	NA	TRBJ2-5	TRBV7-2	few	TGTGCCAGCAGCTTAGCCCGGATTCAAGAGACCCAGTACTTC	CASSLARIQETQYF
17	NA	TRBJ1-1	TRBV4-1	NA	TGCGCCAGCAGCCACGCGATTCTAAAAAAGGTTGGGACTGAAGCTTTCTTT	CASSHAILKKVGTEAFF
14	TRBD1	TRBJ2-1	TRBV29-1	few	TGCAGCGCCTACCGGGACAGGGGTGACAATGAGCAGTTCTTC	CSAYRDRGDNEQFF
16	TRBD1	TRBJ1-3	TRBV30	NA	TGTGCCTGGAGTGCCGGGACAGGGTTCTCTGGAAACACCATATATTTT	CAWSAGTGFSGNTIYF
17	NA	TRBJ2-5	TRBV15	few	TGTGCCACCAGCAGAGCATTTCTCGGTGGGGGGCAAGAGACCCAGTACTTC	CATSRAFLGGGQETQYF
14	NA	TRBJ2-4	TRBV13	NA	TGTGCCAGCAGCTTAGGGTACAGTCAAAACATTCAGTACTTC	CASSLGYSQNIQYF
15	NA	TRBJ1-4	TRBV5-4	NA	TGTGCCAGCAGCTTTGGGGGGGCAACTAATGAAAAACTGTTTTTT	CASSFGGATNEKLFF
15	NA	TRBJ2-6	TRBV5-1	few	TGCGCCAGCAGTCATTCAAACTCTGGGGCCAACGTCCTGACTTTC	CASSHSNSGANVLTF
13	TRBD1	TRBJ2-5	TRBV29-1	many	TGCAGCGGCGGAAGGACAGGCCAAGAGACCCAGTACTTC	CSGGRTGQETQYF
15	NA	TRBJ2-3	TRBV5-4	NA	TGTGCCAGCAGGAAGTACAGGGTCGGGACAGATACGCAGTATTTT	CASRKYRVGTDTQYF
17	TRBD1	TRBJ1-6	TRBV6-1	NA	TGTGCCAGCAGTGAACGGACAGGAACCCTCGGCAATTCACCCCTCCACTTT	CASSERTGTLGNSPLHF
15	NA	TRBJ2-1	TRBV9	few	TGTGCCAGCAGCGTAGCCCCCCGGGGGCACAATGAGCAGTTCTTC	CASSVAPRGHNEQFF
16	TRBD2	TRBJ2-5	TRBV7-2	few	TGTGCCAGCAGCTTATTGGGTAGCGGGAGACCAGAGACCCAGTACTTC	CASSLLGSGRPETQYF
14	NA	TRBJ1-3	TRBV23-1	few	TGCGCCAGCAGTCATGGAATTTCTGGAAACACCATATATTTT	CASSHGISGNTIYF
14	NA	TRBJ2-1	TRBV29-1	NA	TGCAGCATAAGCAGCACTAATGGGGGGAATGAGCAGTTCTTC	CSISSTNGGNEQFF
15	TRBD2	TRBJ2-3	TRBV7-8	few	TGTGCCAGCAGCTTAAGGCGGGAGAGGTGGGATACGCAGTATTTT	CASSLRRERWDTQYF
15	NA	TRBJ2-6	TRBV5-1	few	TGCGCCAGCAGCTTGGAAGTCTCTGGGGCCAACGTCCTGACTTTC	CASSLEVSGANVLTF